Described below is a single TCR beta chain sequence and its context. Reverse transcription of about 0.5 to 1 ug RNA used random hexamers. TCRdb reprocessed the immunoSEQ multiplex PCR reads via MiXCR and lists one record per CDR3 protein. Of around 81,000 distinct CDR3 sequences in the sample, around 94% were seen once. The sample is drawn from a study of CD8 T cells in Susac syndrome. Study overall: The sequenced Susac syndrome patients included five or six who had clinically active disease and about 8 who were in remission.

There are 14 residues in the CDR3. V trimming: 10 bases; J trimming: 0 bases; junction bases outside the gene matches: 2. V gene TRBV12-3 or TRBV12-4 combines with J gene TRBJ2-6; 8 nucleotides align to TRBD2. Sequenced: CD8+ T cells from PBMCs. The sequence was obtained from a human donor with Susac syndrome. CDR3 sequence reads: CATGGVSGANVLTF. CDR3 sequence (DNA): TGTGCCACCGGGGGGGTCTCTGGGGCCAACGTCCTGACTTTC.